A single sample gave rise to the 12 T cell receptor beta chains below, sequenced in a study of cytomegalovirus exposure and HLA in healthy donors. With 60 Vbeta and 13 Jbeta primers, the PCR was carried out. Clones were read by immunoSEQ multiplex PCR, and TCRdb kept only the in-frame ones, dropping some. The sample shows about 160,000 clones, over 75% of them seen only once. Specimen: PBMCs. These receptors were taken from a man in his forties in good health and CMV-seronegative.

The chain combines TRBV13 with TRBJ2-7; no reliable D call. This CDR3 region has 16 residues. The V gene's germline CDR1 is PRHDT and CDR2 FYEKMQ (reference sequence). The V and J ends lost 5 bases and 6 bases respectively, with 23 bases between them. In DNA form, the CDR3 reads TGTGCCAGCAGCAGAGAGGCCCAGAGAGCCCCCCGCGAGCAGTACTTC. Its protein product is CASSREAQRAPREQYF.

Only one count was recorded for this clone. The V and J genes are TRBV4-3 and TRBJ1-4; D unresolved. Trimming stripped 4 bases from V and 0 bases from J, with 15 bases between. This CDR3 comprises 17 residues. Germline CDR1 and CDR2: LGHNA and YSLEER. The CDR3 spells CASSPDPYGATNEKLFF. The CDR3 DNA follows: TGCGCCAGCAGCCCCGATCCGTACGGAGCAACTAATGAAAAACTGTTTTTT.

This rearrangement joins TRBV2 to TRBJ2-4, with 9 positions matching TRBD2. The V gene end was trimmed by 0 bases and the J gene end by 8 bases; junction bases not matched to a gene: 5. The CDR3 covers 15 residues. Germline values: CDR1 SNHLY, CDR2 FYNNEI. The chain's CDR3 is CASSEAASGVYIQYF. The DNA of the CDR3 is TGTGCCAGCAGTGAAGCGGCTAGCGGGGTATACATTCAGTACTTC.

This rearrangement joins TRBV6-6 to TRBJ1-5, with a possible D match to TRBD1 (5 bases). Germline V CDR1 and CDR2: MNHNY, SVGAGI (reference sequence). V shed 0 bases and J shed 9 bases, with 9 bases lying between them. The CDR3 has 13 residues. CDR3 loop: CASSYSKGWPQHF. CDR3 DNA sequence: TGTGCCAGCAGTTACTCGAAGGGGTGGCCCCAGCATTTT.

The chain joins TRBV5-1 to TRBJ2-7; a possible D gene is TRBD2 (5 bases). The CDR3 covers 17 residues. The germline V gene encodes CDR1 SGHRS and CDR2 YFSETQ. Trimming took off 2 bases at V and 0 bases at J, with 18 bases between the two ends. The chain's CDR3 is CASSFGLDGVSSYEQYF. The CDR3 bases are TGCGCCAGCAGCTTTGGGCTCGACGGGGTCAGCTCCTACGAGCAGTACTTC.

This clone has a single count. This chain links TRBV16 with TRBJ2-1, with a weak D call TRBD1 (5 bases). The CDR3 is 13 amino acids. V lost 2 bases, J lost 10 bases, and 12 bases lay in between. Germline V gives CDR1 KGHSY, CDR2 FQNENV. The CDR3 region has the DNA TGTGCCAGCAGCCAAGATAGGGCAGGGGAGCAGTTCTTC. Translation: CASSQDRAGEQFF.

V gene TRBV29-1 combines with J gene TRBJ2-1; perhaps TRBD1 as D (6 bases). Germline CDR1 is SQVTM and CDR2 is ANQGSEA. V was pared by 6 bases and J by 8 bases, with 17 bases between. There are 13 residues in the CDR3. CDR3 residues: CSVVGHRTDEQFF. CDR3 nucleotides: TGCAGCGTGGTGGGACACAGGACCGATGAGCAGTTCTTC.

V usage is TRBV4-2 and J usage is TRBJ2-3; 10 bases match TRBD2. Germline-derived CDR1 and CDR2 are LGHNA and YNFKEQ. The CDR3 is 16 amino acids. The trim removed 4 bases at V and 6 bases at J, leaving 10 bases unmatched. The CDR3 sequence is CASSPAPAGGLDTQYF. The CDR3 DNA follows: TGTGCCAGCAGCCCAGCCCCAGCGGGGGGGCTGGATACGCAGTATTTT.

The chain couples TRBV18 to TRBJ1-2; 8 bases are shared with TRBD1. CDR1 KGHSH and CDR2 LQKENI come from the germline V gene. The CDR3 totals 13 residues. V lost 6 bases and J lost 3; bases outside the gene matches: 3. The CDR3 DNA sequence: TGTGCCAGCTCGGACAGGGCACACTATGGCTACACCTTC. It codes for CASSDRAHYGYTF.

The chain combines TRBV27 with TRBJ1-1, with D maybe TRBD1 (5 bases). The V end lost 3 bases, the J end lost 9 bases, and 17 bases lay between the germline ends. Germline V gene data show CDR1 as MNHEY and CDR2 as SMNVEV (reference sequence). The CDR3 loop spans 14 amino acids. Here the CDR3 reads CASSFGGGWWKAFF. CDR3 coding DNA: TGTGCCAGCAGTTTCGGGGGTGGGTGGTGGAAAGCTTTCTTT.

The chain uses TRBV6-6 and TRBJ2-7; D perhaps matches TRBD2 (6 bases). The CDR3 is 15 amino acids. V lost 2 bases and J lost 6, with 17 bases in between. Germline-derived CDR1 and CDR2 are MNHNY and SVGAGI (reference sequence). DNA for the CDR3: TGTGCCAGCAGTTACACGGGACTGAGCCTAGGCGAGCAGTACTTC. Its translation: CASSYTGLSLGEQYF.

The chain carries TRBV5-1 and TRBJ2-5; 9 bases align to TRBD2. This CDR3 comprises 16 residues. In germline, CDR1 is SGHRS, CDR2 YFSETQ. The junction had 8 bases not matched to a gene; V was cut back by 0 bases and J by 5 bases. CDR3 sequence (DNA): TGCGCCAGCAGCTTGGACGGGCGGGGGGGCCCGGAGACCCAGTACTTC. Translation: CASSLDGRGGPETQYF.